This T cell receptor beta chain was sequenced during a study of cytomegalovirus exposure and HLA in healthy donors. The study ran its PCR with 60 Vbeta and 13 Jbeta primers. Produced via immunoSEQ multiplex PCR; TCRdb's table is partial and in-frame only. This table has 180,000 or so clones, about four fifths appearing once. Notes on this clone: The antigen is not known.

The CDR3 runs 15 residues. Germline V CDR1 and CDR2: LGHNA, YNFKEQ. V lost 0 bases and J 4 bases, leaving 12 bases between the germline ends. Study observations and caveats: Later on, an analysis tied approximately 15,000 TCR beta sequences to HLA alleles at 0.05 false discovery rate.

Sequencing was carried out using PBMCs. The origin of this receptor is a female donor in good health and CMV-seronegative. The chain couples TRBV4-2 to TRBJ1-1; D perhaps matches TRBD1 (5 bases). Here the CDR3 reads CASSQDRWGGTEAFF. The CDR3 nucleotides read TGTGCCAGCAGCCAAGATCGGTGGGGGGGCACTGAAGCTTTCTTT.